This TCR beta chain was identified in a study of long-term antiretroviral therapy in people with HIV. Germline values: CDR1 SEHNR, CDR2 FQNEAQ (reference sequence). Deletions cut 4 bases from V and 10 bases from J, with 10 bases between. There are 11 residues in the CDR3. This was the immunoSEQ v3.0 assay at survey level. Repertoires were generated with immunoSEQ multiplex PCR, while TCRdb's copy carries only in-frame clones and drops some. In the table there are 25,000 to 30,000 clones, roughly 86% of which are singletons. This rearrangement joins TRBV7-9 to TRBJ1-1; D is ambiguous. This receptor was obtained from a man aged 35 to 55 with HIV. Sequenced here: unsorted PBMCs, sampled approximately 2.6 years after starting antiretroviral therapy. The CDR3 DNA reads TGTGCCAGCAGCTCCGGCCTGGGAGCTTTCTTT. As protein: CASSSGLGAFF.